These 20 T cell receptor beta chains were sequenced from one sample in a study of T cell changes during pregnancy in multiple sclerosis. Produced via immunoSEQ multiplex PCR; TCRdb's table is partial and in-frame only. The data show 40,000 or so clones, about 88% seen once. Here the sequenced sample was CD8+ T cells from peripheral blood mononuclear cells, taken in the first trimester of pregnancy. These receptors were taken from a female donor with multiple sclerosis, enrolled in a pregnancy study.

V and J are TRBV11-2 and TRBJ1-1, with D perhaps matching TRBD1 (6 bases). The CDR3 loop spans 14 amino acids. Trimming shortened V by 5 bases and J by 5 bases, and 15 bases separated the two germline ends. Germline V gives CDR1 SGHAT, CDR2 FQNNGV. The CDR3 DNA reads TGTGCCAGCAGCCTTACAGGGTTGGGGACTGAAGCTTTCTTT. Its translation: CASSLTGLGTEAFF.

The chain recombines TRBV5-8 with TRBJ2-7, with 9 bases that match TRBD1. Germline V gene data show CDR1 as SGHTS and CDR2 as YDEGEE. The CDR3 length is 14 residues. Unmatched junction bases numbered 3, after V lost 3 bases and J lost 2 bases. This chain's CDR3 is CASSSRDRAYEQYF. The CDR3, as DNA: TGTGCCAGCAGCTCCCGGGACAGGGCCTACGAGCAGTACTTC.

The chain has TRBV4-3 and TRBJ1-6; D might be TRBD1 (6 bases). The CDR3 consists of 16 residues. Per the germline V gene, CDR1 is LGHNA and CDR2 is YSLEER. V was shortened by 2 bases and J by 5 bases, with 13 bases between the two germline ends. CDR3 sequence (DNA): TGCGCCAGCAGCCAAAGGTTGACAGGTCATAATTCACCCCTCCACTTT. Translating gives CASSQRLTGHNSPLHF.

The chain links TRBV30 to TRBJ2-2; tentative D call: TRBD2 (5 bases). Per germline, CDR1 GTSNPN and CDR2 SVGIG (reference sequence). Trimming pared 7 bases from V and 4 bases from J, leaving 10 bases between. This CDR3 is built from 12 residues. The CDR3 DNA is TGTGCCTCCCAGGACTTCACCGGGGAGCTGTTTTTT. This sequence encodes CASQDFTGELFF.

The CDR3 DNA reads TGCGCCAGCAGCTTGGCCGAAACAGGTCTTAACACCGGGGAGCTGTTTTTT. It specifies CASSLAETGLNTGELFF. The chain recombines TRBV5-1 with TRBJ2-2; TRBD1 is a possible D gene (5 bases). The V gene's germline CDR1 is SGHRS and CDR2 YFSETQ. The CDR3 has 17 amino acids. V was trimmed by 0 bases and J by 2 bases, leaving 14 bases between them.

The CDR3 loop is CASSLGGVTDTQYF. In DNA, the CDR3 is TGTGCCAGCAGCTTAGGCGGGGTCACAGATACGCAGTATTTT. V and J are TRBV7-7 and TRBJ2-3; possible D gene TRBD2, 6 bases. Germline loops: CDR1 SSHAT, CDR2 FNYEAQ (reference sequence). With 1 base removed from V and 2 bases from J, the gap between germline ends came to 7 bases. CDR3 length equals 14 residues.

This sequence joins TRBV4-1 and TRBJ1-6, with unresolved D. Germline lookup yields CDR1 MGHRA and CDR2 YSYEKL. V was pared by 0 bases and J by 5 bases, with 5 bases between. The CDR3 loop spans 14 amino acids. The CDR3 bases are TGCGCCAGCAGCCAAGACCAGAATAATTCACCCCTCCACTTT. This translates into CASSQDQNNSPLHF.

A note on this clone: Other DNA sequences from this sample encode an identical CDR3 as well. The genes are TRBV9 and TRBJ2-1; 12 bases align to TRBD1. Germline CDR1 and CDR2: SGDLS and YYNGEE. Trimming removed 3 bases from V and 10 bases from J; junction bases left unmatched: 8. The CDR3 contains 15 residues. CDR3 loop: CASSAPGTGGGEQFF. DNA for the CDR3: TGTGCCAGCAGCGCCCCCGGGACAGGGGGCGGGGAGCAGTTCTTC. The whole variable domain, remainder taken from reference TRBV9 and TRBJ2-1, is DSGVTQTPKHLITATGQRVTLRCSPRSGDLSVYWYQQSLDQGLQFLIQYYNGEERAKGNILERFSAQQFPDLHSELNLSSLELGDSALYFCASSAPGTGGGEQFFGPGTRLTVL.

The V gene is TRBV7-3, the J gene TRBJ2-7; 8 nucleotides line up with TRBD2. The CDR3 runs to 15 residues. CDR1 is SGHTA, CDR2 FQGTGA, per germline. J was trimmed by 4 bases and V by 3 bases; bases with no gene match: 8. CDR3 nucleotide sequence: TGTGCCAGCAGCTTGGGATACGGGGGGGCGTACGAGCAGTACTTC. It yields the protein CASSLGYGGAYEQYF.

V usage is TRBV5-5 and J usage is TRBJ1-2, with D perhaps matching TRBD1 (5 bases). The CDR3 consists of 14 residues. Germline V lookup: CDR1 SGHKS, CDR2 YYEKEE (reference sequence). Trimming took 0 bases from V and 6 from J, leaving 12 bases between them. Here the CDR3 DNA reads TGTGCCAGCAGCTTGGAGGGGCGGGGGGATGGCTACACCTTC. As protein: CASSLEGRGDGYTF.

The rearrangement joins TRBV11-1 to TRBJ1-1; no firm D call. The ends were cut back, 5 bases at V and 2 bases at J, with 15 bases in the middle. The CDR3 is 15 amino acids. CDR1 and CDR2 (germline): SGHAT, FQDESV (reference sequence). The CDR3 region has the DNA TGTGCCAGCAGCCGAGGTATCGAAGTAAACACTGAAGCTTTCTTT. Translating gives CASSRGIEVNTEAFF.

This chain connects TRBV6-4 to TRBJ1-1; D not certain. The V end lost 0 bases, the J end lost 1 base, and 6 bases lay between the germline ends. The CDR3 extends over 14 amino acids. Germline CDR1 reads MRHNA; CDR2 reads SNTAGT. The CDR3, as DNA: TGTGCCAGCAGTGACTCGTTCGGGAACACTGAAGCTTTCTTT. Its protein is CASSDSFGNTEAFF.

The rearrangement uses TRBV6-5 and TRBJ2-3; D is perhaps TRBD1 (7 bases). The CDR3 spans 15 residues. V was cut by 6 bases and J by 2 bases, with 15 bases left in between. CDR1 and CDR2 (germline): MNHEY, SVGAGI. The DNA of the CDR3 is TGTGCCAGCAGACTCCAGGGGGGAAACACAGATACGCAGTATTTT. Amino acid sequence: CASRLQGGNTDTQYF.

This clone was counted only a few times. The rearrangement joins TRBV7-9 to TRBJ1-5; perhaps TRBD1 as D (6 bases). The CDR3 sequence is 12 residues long. From germline, CDR1 is SEHNR and CDR2 FQNEAQ (reference sequence). The V gene lost 8 bases and the J gene lost 6 bases, with 11 bases spanning the gap. The CDR3 sequence: CASGQGRQPQHF. The CDR3 region has the DNA TGTGCCAGCGGGCAGGGGCGTCAGCCCCAGCATTTT.

The chain employs TRBV5-1 and TRBJ1-2; D is ambiguous. Germline values: CDR1 SGHRS, CDR2 YFSETQ. The CDR3 totals 15 residues. Trimming removed 3 bases at V and 6 bases at J, with 18 bases between. CDR3 residues: CASSSNTLIGNGYTF. CDR3 nucleotides: TGCGCCAGCAGCTCGAACACCCTGATCGGGAATGGCTACACCTTC. The whole variable domain, filled in from reference TRBV5-1 and TRBJ1-2, reads KAGVTQTPRYLIKTRGQQVTLSCSPISGHRSVSWYQQTPGQGLQFLFEYFSETQRNKGNFPGRFSGRQFSNSRSEMNVSTLELGDSALYLCASSSNTLIGNGYTFGSGTRLTVV.

V gene TRBV30 combines with J gene TRBJ1-1; 7 nucleotides match TRBD1. Germline V gene sequence: CDR1 GTSNPN, CDR2 SVGIG (reference sequence). Trimming took 5 bases from V and 8 from J; bases not matched to a gene: 8. The CDR3 is 12 amino acids. The CDR3 protein is CAWQQGSGEAFF. CDR3 nucleotide sequence: TGTGCCTGGCAACAGGGGTCAGGGGAAGCTTTCTTT.

The rearrangement joins TRBV27 to TRBJ2-7, with TRBD1 identical over 8 bases. This CDR3 has 15 residues. J was trimmed by 1 base and V by 7 bases; bases with no gene match: 9. Germline V gives CDR1 MNHEY, CDR2 SMNVEV (reference sequence). The CDR3 loop reads CASTGQEKGSYEQYF. CDR3 DNA sequence: TGTGCCAGCACGGGACAGGAAAAAGGGTCCTACGAGCAGTACTTC.

The genes are TRBV7-8 and TRBJ2-7, with TRBD1 matching over 8 bases. With V trimmed by 2 bases and J by 3 bases, 3 bases remained unmatched. The CDR3 spans 14 residues. Germline CDR1 and CDR2: SGHVS and FQNEAQ. The CDR3 region has the DNA TGTGCCAGCAGCTTACCAGGACAGGGCTACGAGCAGTACTTC. It translates to CASSLPGQGYEQYF.

The chain has TRBV15 and TRBJ1-2, with 7 bases identical to TRBD1. The V and J ends lost 0 bases and 0 bases, in that order; junction bases with no gene match: 19. This CDR3 contains 21 residues. CDR1 and CDR2 (germline): LNHNV, YYDKDF (reference sequence). CDR3 residues: CATSRDGTAKMGVEPNYGYTF. In nucleotides, the CDR3 is TGTGCCACCAGCAGAGATGGGACAGCAAAAATGGGGGTGGAACCTAACTATGGCTACACCTTC. The complete variable domain, with remaining parts taken from reference TRBV15 and TRBJ1-2, reads DAMVIQNPRYQVTQFGKPVTLSCSQTLNHNVMYWYQQKSSQAPKLLFHYYDKDFNNEADTPDNFQSRRPNTSFCFLDIRSPGLGDTAMYLCATSRDGTAKMGVEPNYGYTFGSGTRLTVV.

In its sample, this clone is medium-sized. The chain uses TRBV19 and TRBJ2-1, with D tentatively TRBD1 (6 bases). Germline-derived CDR1 and CDR2 are LNHDA and SQIVND (reference sequence). V was cut by 7 bases and J by 7 bases, with 8 bases left in between. The CDR3 length is 11 residues. The CDR3 loop reads CASTRGNEQFF. CDR3 DNA sequence: TGTGCCAGTACTAGGGGGAATGAGCAGTTCTTC. The complete variable domain, with remaining parts taken from reference TRBV19 and TRBJ2-1, reads DGGITQSPKYLFRKEGQNVTLSCEQNLNHDAMYWYRQDPGQGLRLIYYSQIVNDFQKGDIAEGYSVSREKKESFPLTVTSAQKNPTAFYLCASTRGNEQFFGPGTRLTVL.